The 29 T cell receptor beta chains below were found in one sample sequenced in a study of T cells expressing NK-cell markers. TCRdb reprocessed the 5' RACE reads and stores each CDR3 protein as one record, lacking DNA. This repertoire includes around 470,000 distinct CDR3 sequences. The sequenced sample consisted of blood T cells: a sorted CD56 or NKG2C T cell subset, CD4+ or CD8+ T cells, or bulk PBMC T cells (not recorded which). These receptors all stem from a woman in her fifties or sixties in good health.

This sequence joins TRBV5-1 and TRBJ2-5; TCRdb's D gene call, TRBD2, goes unchecked for lack of DNA. CDR3 length: 18 residues. Germline V gene data show CDR1 as SGHRS and CDR2 as YFSETQ. The CDR3 spells CASSLDVLAHYPQETQYF.

V and J are TRBV7-9 and TRBJ2-3; TCRdb's D call, TRBD2, is unchecked because there is no DNA. Germline V gene data show CDR1 as SEHNR and CDR2 as FQNEAQ (reference sequence). The CDR3 is 15 amino acids. CDR3 residues: CASSPSGREVDTQYF.

The gene calls are TRBV5-1 and TRBJ2-3; without DNA, the TCRdb call of TRBD1 cannot be checked. CDR3 length equals 13 residues. Germline V lookup: CDR1 SGHRS, CDR2 YFSETQ. This CDR3 reads CASSRGDVATQYF.

This chain uses TRBV15 with TRBJ2-1; TCRdb gives TRBD2 as the D gene, but with no DNA this cannot be confirmed. The CDR3 loop spans 12 amino acids. Looked up from germline, CDR1 is LNHNV and CDR2 is YYDKDF (reference sequence). CDR3 protein: CATSRHSGWQFF. Variable domain in full (rest from reference TRBV15 and TRBJ2-1): DAMVIQNPRYQVTQFGKPVTLSCSQTLNHNVMYWYQQKSSQAPKLLFHYYDKDFNNEADTPDNFQSRRPNTSFCFLDIRSPGLGDTAMYLCATSRHSGWQFFGPGTRLTVL.

The chain couples TRBV12-3 or TRBV12-4 to TRBJ2-5; the D call of TRBD1 rests on TCRdb alone, since no DNA is present to check it. CDR3 length equals 15 residues. The CDR3 sequence: CASSLARRQQETQYF.

CDR3 in amino acids: CASSGGSADTQYF. The genes are TRBV7-9 and TRBJ2-3; TCRdb's D gene call, TRBD1, goes unchecked for lack of DNA. The germline CDR1 and CDR2 sequences are SEHNR and FQNEAQ (reference sequence). This CDR3 is 13 amino acids long.

The chain links TRBV11-2 to TRBJ2-2; TCRdb selects TRBD2, and the lack of DNA leaves this call unchecked. Germline-derived CDR1 and CDR2 are SGHAT and FQNNGV. The CDR3 is 14 amino acids. This CDR3 reads CASSSRLVPGELFF.

The chain is built from TRBV28 and TRBJ2-7; TCRdb outputs TRBD1, but without DNA this stays unchecked. CDR1 is MDHEN, CDR2 SYDVKM, per germline. CDR3 length: 17 residues. CDR3 protein: CASSTTYRDRFSYEQYF.

The chain couples TRBV24-1 to TRBJ1-1; TCRdb reports TRBD1, a call that lacks DNA to check it against. The CDR3 has 14 residues. The germline gives CDR1 KGHDR, CDR2 SFDVKD. This CDR3 is CATSDGTDNTEAFF.

The chain uses TRBV12-3 or TRBV12-4 and TRBJ2-3. This CDR3 contains 13 residues. This CDR3 is CASSLGRTDTQYF.

The chain is built from TRBV10-3 and TRBJ2-1; the D gene TCRdb calls, TRBD2, cannot be checked with no DNA. Germline V lookup: CDR1 ENHRY, CDR2 SYGVKD. The CDR3 has 16 residues. This chain's CDR3 is CAISEFRAGRANEQFF.

This chain uses TRBV29-1 with TRBJ1-5; the D call of TRBD1 rests on TCRdb alone, since no DNA is present to check it. CDR3 size: 17 residues. CDR1 SQVTM and CDR2 ANQGSEA come from the germline V gene. This CDR3 is CSVEDRPEGTVCQPQHF.

This chain uses TRBV3-1 with TRBJ1-5. The CDR3 has 15 residues. Germline lookup yields CDR1 LGHDT and CDR2 YNNKEL (reference sequence). The chain's CDR3 is CASSQDPSTYQPQHF.

This chain joins TRBV5-1 and TRBJ2-1. This CDR3 spans 12 amino acids. Per germline, CDR1 SGHRS and CDR2 YFSETQ. Here the CDR3 reads CASSRDYNEQFF.

J is TRBJ2-2 and V is TRBV12-3 or TRBV12-4; the D call of TRBD2 rests on TCRdb alone, since no DNA is present to check it. This CDR3 has 18 residues. The CDR3 spells CASTPLSPGTSGIGELFF.

The V and J genes are TRBV15 and TRBJ2-5; TCRdb selects TRBD1, and the lack of DNA leaves this call unchecked. The CDR3 covers 15 residues. The germline V gene encodes CDR1 LNHNV and CDR2 YYDKDF (reference sequence). CDR3 sequence: CATSTMTGGLETQYF.

The gene calls are TRBV2 and TRBJ2-1. Looked up from germline, CDR1 is SNHLY and CDR2 is FYNNEI. This CDR3 spans 17 amino acids. CDR3 loop: CASSEEGLPSSYNEQFF.

The chain carries TRBV12-3 or TRBV12-4 and TRBJ1-2; TCRdb picks TRBD1, but there is no DNA to check that call. This CDR3 contains 13 residues. This chain's CDR3 is CASSLTGALGYTF.

The chain joins TRBV18 to TRBJ2-1; absent DNA, TCRdb's TRBD2 call cannot be checked. Per germline, CDR1 KGHSH and CDR2 LQKENI. The CDR3 extends over 15 amino acids. CDR3 protein: CASSPFETSGSSQFF.

The chain recombines TRBV20-1 with TRBJ1-1. The CDR3 extends over 12 amino acids. The germline CDR1 and CDR2 sequences are DFQATT and SNEGSKA (reference sequence). This CDR3 reads CSAREVDSKAFF.

V and J are TRBV24-1 and TRBJ1-1; TCRdb returns TRBD1, unconfirmable since there is no DNA. Per germline, CDR1 KGHDR and CDR2 SFDVKD. The CDR3 is made up of 17 amino acids. CDR3 region: CATSDLGDSDMNTEAFF.

This chain connects TRBV12-3 or TRBV12-4 to TRBJ1-5; TCRdb gives TRBD1 as the D gene, but with no DNA this cannot be confirmed. The CDR3 spans 13 residues. The CDR3 is CASRQGVRQPQHF.

V gene TRBV10-3 combines with J gene TRBJ2-5; the D gene TCRdb calls, TRBD2, cannot be checked with no DNA. The CDR3 contains 16 residues. Germline assignment: CDR1 ENHRY and CDR2 SYGVKD. The CDR3 loop reads CAISEGTSGSWETQYF.

The genes are TRBV12-3 or TRBV12-4 and TRBJ2-3; the D gene TCRdb calls, TRBD1, cannot be checked with no DNA. This CDR3 contains 18 residues. The CDR3 sequence: CASSSGDRAVILTDTQYF.

The chain recombines TRBV5-1 with TRBJ2-7. Germline CDR1 and CDR2: SGHRS and YFSETQ. CDR3 length: 14 amino acids. This chain's CDR3 is CASSFQSASYEQYF. The variable domain in full, completed from reference TRBV5-1 and TRBJ2-7, reads KAGVTQTPRYLIKTRGQQVTLSCSPISGHRSVSWYQQTPGQGLQFLFEYFSETQRNKGNFPGRFSGRQFSNSRSEMNVSTLELGDSALYLCASSFQSASYEQYFGPGTRLTVT.

V and J are TRBV29-1 and TRBJ1-2; TCRdb's assignment of TRBD1 cannot be checked, as there is no DNA. The germline V gene encodes CDR1 SQVTM and CDR2 ANQGSEA. This CDR3 spans 13 amino acids. The CDR3 reads CSVLQGSVYGYTF.

CDR3 in amino acids: CASRGGQGYEQYF. The chain carries TRBV10-2 and TRBJ2-7; absent DNA, TCRdb's TRBD1 call cannot be checked. This CDR3 is built from 13 residues. Looked up from germline, CDR1 is WSHSY and CDR2 is SAAADI.

V usage is TRBV5-6 and J usage is TRBJ2-5; the TCRdb D gene call, TRBD2, has no DNA to confirm it. Germline V gene sequence: CDR1 SGHDT, CDR2 YYEEEE. The CDR3 extends over 17 amino acids. The CDR3 protein is CASSSGTSGRDGETQYF.

This chain joins TRBV20-1 and TRBJ2-5; the TCRdb D gene call, TRBD1, has no DNA to confirm it. The CDR3 runs 16 residues. Per germline, CDR1 DFQATT and CDR2 SNEGSKA (reference sequence). The CDR3 loop is CSARTARLGGSETQYF.